This TCR beta chain comes out of a study of blood T cell repertoires in COVID-19. TCRdb's table, derived via immunoSEQ multiplex PCR, lists solely in-frame clones and lacks some. The profile shows approximately 400,000 clones, over 75% of them singletons. Either two negative PCRs, clearance, or symptom resolution qualified Cohort 3 donors as recovered. Material for sequencing was PBMCs or T cells enriched from blood (not recorded which). The origin of this receptor is a man younger than 40 who had recovered from COVID-19.

The CDR3 here is CASRATGGPFGEKLFF. CDR3 coding DNA: TGTGCCAGCAGGGCAACAGGGGGCCCCTTTGGGGAAAAACTGTTTTTT. The chain combines TRBV7-9 with TRBJ1-4; 9 bases line up with TRBD1. The length of the CDR3 is 16 residues. Germline trimming cut 6 bases from V and 8 bases from J; bases unmatched to any gene: 13. Germline CDR1 and CDR2: SEHNR and FQNEAQ (reference sequence).